This is a list of T cell receptor beta chains from one sample in a study of beta chain features in type 1 diabetes. Sequencing was performed with immunoSEQ multiplex PCR; in TCRdb, only in-frame clones are kept and a portion is missing. The sample holds under 900,000 clones; about 17% are singletons and the top ten take around 0.02%. The sequenced material came from naive CD4+ T cells from blood. The receptors come from a woman younger than 35 in good health. Both conserved end residues are part of each CDR3. Each record gives: D gene, J gene, CDR3 length, V gene, clone size, CDR3 DNA, CDR3 protein. D genes are given only for firm matches. Clone sizes are given selectively: once, few, many, or a class where the clone is expanded.

-	TRBJ2-3	11	TRBV18	-	TGTGCCAGCTACGACACAGATACGCAGTATTTT	CASYDTDTQYF
TRBD2	TRBJ2-1	14	TRBV28	few	TGTGCCAGCAGTTTAGTGACTAGCAACAATGAGCAGTTCTTC	CASSLVTSNNEQFF
TRBD1	TRBJ1-1	18	TRBV5-4	-	TGTGCCAGCAGCTTGTCTTGGACAGGGAGGGGAAGGAACACTGAAGCTTTCTTT	CASSLSWTGRGRNTEAFF
-	TRBJ2-3	15	TRBV5-1	-	TGCGCCAGCAGGGATGGACTCTCTAGCACAGATACGCAGTATTTT	CASRDGLSSTDTQYF
-	TRBJ1-5	13	TRBV6-6	few	TGTGCCAGCAGTTATGCGGGGGAGCAGCCCCAGCATTTT	CASSYAGEQPQHF
-	TRBJ1-5	14	TRBV7-2	few	TGTGCCAGCAGCCTTCGGGACAGCAATCAGCCCCAGCATTTT	CASSLRDSNQPQHF
-	TRBJ2-3	20	TRBV21-1	few	TGTGCCAGCAGCCGTACCCCCGAAGGAGGAGCGGGGGCGAACACAGATACGCAGTATTTT	CASSRTPEGGAGANTDTQYF
TRBD2	TRBJ2-7	14	TRBV19	few	TGTGCCAGTAGTTCCCCGGGACTACCTTACGAGCAGTACTTC	CASSSPGLPYEQYF
-	TRBJ2-7	14	TRBV5-1	few	TGCGCCAGCAGCTTGGTTTCAGGACCCAGCGAGCAGTACTTC	CASSLVSGPSEQYF
-	TRBJ1-1	14	TRBV7-9	few	TGTGCCAGCAGCCCCAGACCTCTGAACACTGAAGCTTTCTTT	CASSPRPLNTEAFF
TRBD2	TRBJ2-3	16	TRBV13	few	TGTGCCAGCAGCTTAGGTCCTAGCGGGGGCCCAGATACGCAGTATTTT	CASSLGPSGGPDTQYF
-	TRBJ2-7	14	TRBV4-2	-	TGTGCCAGCAGCCAAGATGCCCTGTCCTACGAGCAGTACTTC	CASSQDALSYEQYF
TRBD2	TRBJ2-3	15	TRBV5-4	-	TGTGCCAGCAGCAGGACTAGCGGGAGCACAGATACGCAGTATTTT	CASSRTSGSTDTQYF
-	TRBJ1-3	15	TRBV7-9	-	TGTGCCAGCAGCCTTACAGGAATCTCTGGAAACACCACATATTTT	CASSLTGISGNTTYF
-	TRBJ2-2	15	TRBV5-4	-	TGTGCCAGCAGCTTAGGAACAGGTTACACCGGGGAGCTGTTTTTT	CASSLGTGYTGELFF
TRBD2	TRBJ2-3	15	TRBV5-4	-	TGTGCCAGCAGCTTGGGCGGGAGGCTCACAGATACGCAGTATTTT	CASSLGGRLTDTQYF
-	TRBJ2-7	10	TRBV20-1	few	TGCAGTGCTAGGAACTACGAGCAGTACTTC	CSARNYEQYF
-	TRBJ1-3	14	TRBV15	few	TGTGCCACCAGCAGTGGGACGGCCGGGAACACCATATATTTT	CATSSGTAGNTIYF
-	TRBJ1-1	14	TRBV19	-	TGTGCCAGTAGTATCCTCGGGGGGAACACTGAAGCTTTCTTT	CASSILGGNTEAFF
TRBD1	TRBJ1-1	15	TRBV19	-	TGTGCCAGTGGCCGGACAGGGGGCTCGAACACTGAAGCTTTCTTT	CASGRTGGSNTEAFF
-	TRBJ2-2	17	TRBV4-2	-	TGTGCCAGCAGCCAGGTCGGAGGGCTAGATCGCACCGGGGAGCTGTTTTTT	CASSQVGGLDRTGELFF
TRBD2	TRBJ2-1	15	TRBV7-6	-	TGTGCCAGCACCGCGGGGGGTGCGGCCTACAATGAGCAGTTCTTC	CASTAGGAAYNEQFF
-	TRBJ1-2	19	TRBV27	-	TGTGCCAGCAGTTTAAGGCCCCCTCGTCCGCTACTCCCTAACTATGGCTACACCTTC	CASSLRPPRPLLPNYGYTF
TRBD1	TRBJ2-7	15	TRBV7-2	few	TGTGCCAGCAGCATTCCGGGACAGGGCTCTCACGAGCAGTACTTC	CASSIPGQGSHEQYF
-	TRBJ2-3	13	TRBV21-1	-	TGTGCCAGCAGTGATCCGGGGGCAGATACGCAGTATTTT	CASSDPGADTQYF
-	TRBJ1-1	14	TRBV7-6	few	TGTGCCAGCAGCCGCATGACAGAGAACACTGAAGCTTTCTTT	CASSRMTENTEAFF
-	TRBJ2-7	13	TRBV10-3	few	TGTGCCATCAGTGCAGGTGATGCCTACGAGCAGTACTTC	CAISAGDAYEQYF
-	TRBJ2-1	14	TRBV30	few	TGTGCCTGGAGCGGCTTTCCAGGGCGGAATGAGCAGTTCTTC	CAWSGFPGRNEQFF
TRBD1	TRBJ2-7	15	TRBV7-2	-	TGTGCCAGCAGCTTAGAGGGACAGGGGTGGTCTGAGCAGTACTTC	CASSLEGQGWSEQYF